This TCR beta chain was captured by sequencing in a study of T cell repertoires in cytomegalovirus infection. About the study: Public TCR beta signatures provided an indication of both CMV infection and a matching HLA type. Study results and limitations: HLA-C-restricted CMV clonotypes gave the most frequent clonotype in two of eight donors. There were carriers of CMV plus the relevant HLA, and cumulative public TCR beta family frequency identified them.

Trimming left V 4 bases short and J 1 base short, with 10 bases between. Germline V gives CDR1 SGHAT, CDR2 FQNNGV. This CDR3 comprises 14 residues. MiXCR, run by TCRdb on the reads, gives a single entry per CDR3 protein. The repertoire holds 250,000 to 300,000 distinct CDR3 sequences, with 15% to 20% as singletons. This clonotype has at least ten counts. Its antigen is unknown. This chain links TRBV11-2 with TRBJ2-5; no firm D call. The origin of this receptor is a human donor in good health (CMV status not recorded). Some clones in this sample may be carry-over from other donors' samples. Sequencing was carried out using CD8+ T cells from PBMCs. CDR3 loop: CASSYGPFQETQYF. The DNA for the CDR3 is TGTGCCAGCAGCTACGGCCCTTTCCAAGAGACCCAGTACTTC.